These 27 T cell receptor beta chains share one sample of origin, sequenced in a study of blood T cell repertoires in COVID-19. TCRdb keeps only in-frame clones here, not all; method: immunoSEQ multiplex PCR. The sample lists fewer than 350,000 clones, roughly 87% occurring once. Material: PBMCs or T cells enriched from blood (not recorded which). These receptor sequences come from a woman aged 25-40 years who had recovered from COVID-19.

This clone was counted once. The chain employs TRBV27 and TRBJ2-2, with TRBD2 identical over 8 bases. The V segment lost 4 bases and the J segment 0 bases; nucleotides outside the gene matches: 4. This CDR3 spans 16 amino acids. Germline CDR1 reads MNHEY; CDR2 reads SMNVEV (reference sequence). This CDR3 reads CASSSILAANTGELFF. The CDR3 DNA reads TGTGCCAGCAGTTCGATACTAGCGGCGAACACCGGGGAGCTGTTTTTT.

The chain has TRBV28 and TRBJ2-3; 9 nucleotides align to TRBD1. CDR3 length: 14 amino acids. Trimming at V came to 10 bases and at J to 3 bases, leaving 8 bases not matched to a gene. The V gene's germline CDR1 is MDHEN and CDR2 SYDVKM. Written as DNA, the CDR3 is TGTGCCACTCTGCCGACAGGGGGAACAGATACGCAGTATTTT. Its protein product is CATLPTGGTDTQYF. Full variable domain (remainder filled in from reference TRBV28 and TRBJ2-3): DVKVTQSSRYLVKRTGEKVFLECVQDMDHENMFWYRQDPGLGLRLIYFSYDVKMKEKGDIPEGYSVSREKKERFSLILESASTNQTSMYLCATLPTGGTDTQYFGPGTRLTVL.

The rearrangement joins TRBV27 to TRBJ2-5; the match to TRBD2 covers 7 bases. The CDR3 totals 15 residues. V was clipped by 1 base and J by 4 bases; unmatched bases: 6. Germline CDR1 is MNHEY and CDR2 is SMNVEV (reference sequence). In DNA, the CDR3 is TGTGCCAGCAGTTTATATGGGAGGGGAGGAGAGACCCAGTACTTC. Translated, it gives CASSLYGRGGETQYF.

This rearrangement joins TRBV5-1 to TRBJ1-5, with no clear D. This CDR3 has 13 residues. V lost 2 bases to trimming and J lost 5 bases, with 8 bases between them. Per germline, CDR1 SGHRS and CDR2 YFSETQ. This CDR3 is CASSFSVDQPQHF. Written as DNA, the CDR3 is TGCGCCAGCAGCTTCTCTGTAGATCAGCCCCAGCATTTT.

The V call is TRBV23-1, the J call TRBJ2-7; TRBD2 aligns across 8 bases. TRBV23-1 carries the ORF label, with uncertain function. The CDR3 extends over 12 amino acids. The ends lost 6 bases at V and 3 bases at J; junction bases unmatched: 1. CDR3 loop: CASRSGGYEQYF. CDR3 nucleotide sequence: TGCGCCAGCAGAAGCGGGGGCTACGAGCAGTACTTC.

The chain has TRBV7-6 and TRBJ2-3; 7 bases line up with TRBD2. V was clipped by 2 bases and J by 1 base; unmatched bases: 9. The CDR3 length is 17 residues. The germline V gene encodes CDR1 SGHVS and CDR2 FNYEAQ. In DNA, the CDR3 is TGTGCCAGCAGCTTACCGCTTGGTCTAGCGGGCACAGATACGCAGTATTTT. Protein product: CASSLPLGLAGTDTQYF.

This rearrangement joins TRBV10-3 to TRBJ1-3; D perhaps matches TRBD1 (5 bases). Per the germline V gene, CDR1 is ENHRY and CDR2 is SYGVKD. This CDR3 spans 16 amino acids. Trimming took 0 bases from V and 3 from J, leaving 12 bases between them. The chain's CDR3 is CAISESGDSRGNTIYF. DNA for the CDR3: TGTGCCATCAGTGAGTCGGGGGACTCTCGTGGAAACACCATATATTTT.

V usage is TRBV20-1 and J usage is TRBJ2-7, with no clear D. Trimming cost V 1 base and J 6 bases, with 4 bases left between them. The CDR3 has 10 residues. Germline V gene data show CDR1 as DFQATT and CDR2 as SNEGSKA (reference sequence). CDR3 nucleotide sequence: TGCAGTGCTAGAGGGAGCGAGCAGTACTTC. This sequence encodes CSARGSEQYF.

The chain carries TRBV7-3 and TRBJ2-1; 8 bases fit TRBD2. There are 12 residues in the CDR3. CDR1 is SGHTA and CDR2 is FQGTGA in the germline V gene. Trimming removed 5 bases from V and 9 bases from J; junction bases left unmatched: 3. The CDR3 reads CASSPGGVEQFF. The CDR3 nucleotides are TGTGCCAGCAGCCCGGGGGGGGTTGAGCAGTTCTTC.

J is TRBJ2-3 and V is TRBV5-4; D is ambiguous. V lost 1 base and J lost 7, with 16 bases in between. This CDR3 comprises 15 residues. Per the germline V gene, CDR1 is SGHNT and CDR2 is YYREEE (reference sequence). CDR3 coding DNA: TGTGCCAGCAGCTTGCCATCGGCTAGTTCAAATACGCAGTATTTT. Amino acids: CASSLPSASSNTQYF.

This chain uses TRBV5-6 with TRBJ2-7, with 7 nucleotides matching TRBD2. The CDR3 has 14 residues. The ends lost 1 base at V and 5 bases at J; junction bases unmatched: 6. Germline V gene data show CDR1 as SGHDT and CDR2 as YYEEEE. This CDR3 reads CASSLTGGLHEQYF. CDR3 coding DNA: TGTGCCAGCAGCTTGACGGGGGGTTTGCACGAGCAGTACTTC.

This chain links TRBV10-3 with TRBJ2-1; no clear D. Trimming took 6 bases from V and 8 from J, leaving 11 bases between them. CDR3 size: 12 residues. In germline, CDR1 is ENHRY, CDR2 SYGVKD. The CDR3 reads CAISLDLHEQFF. CDR3 nucleotides: TGTGCCATCAGCCTAGATCTGCATGAGCAGTTCTTC.

V is TRBV24-1 and J is TRBJ2-5; TRBD1 might be the D (6 bases). The CDR3 has 17 residues. Looked up from germline, CDR1 is KGHDR and CDR2 is SFDVKD. V lost 4 bases and J 2 bases, leaving 19 bases between the germline ends. The CDR3 bases are TGTGCCACCAGTGACCTGAACCCCGGACAGTCACAAGAGACCCAGTACTTC. Protein product: CATSDLNPGQSQETQYF.

The chain combines TRBV28 with TRBJ1-3; D is ambiguous. Germline V gene sequence: CDR1 MDHEN, CDR2 SYDVKM. The CDR3 contains 13 residues. V lost 6 bases and J lost 0, with 6 bases in between. The CDR3 nucleotides read TGTGCCAGCAGGAGAGCCTCTGGAAACACCATATATTTT. Protein sequence: CASRRASGNTIYF.

This clone came up once. The chain has TRBV25-1 and TRBJ2-2, with D maybe TRBD2 (6 bases). The CDR3 runs to 17 residues. V lost 3 bases to trimming and J lost 7 bases, with 21 bases between them. Germline-derived CDR1 and CDR2 are MGHDK and SYGVNS. The CDR3, as DNA: TGTGCCAGCAGTGACGGTGGCGGGAAAATGACGAACGGGGAGCTGTTTTTT. It encodes CASSDGGGKMTNGELFF.

The chain joins TRBV2 to TRBJ2-3; 11 nucleotides line up with TRBD1. The CDR3 has 16 amino acids. Germline CDR1 is SNHLY and CDR2 is FYNNEI. J was trimmed by 1 base and V by 6 bases; bases with no gene match: 6. This chain's CDR3 is CASSGQGAWGTDTQYF. The CDR3 DNA reads TGTGCCAGCAGCGGACAGGGGGCATGGGGCACAGATACGCAGTATTTT.

J is TRBJ2-3 and V is TRBV6-5; D remains ambiguous. CDR1 MNHEY and CDR2 SVGAGI come from the germline V gene. Between the trimmed V and J ends, which lost 7 bases and 2 bases, there was a span of 7 bases. CDR3 length: 12 residues. CDR3 sequence reads: CASNKFTDTQYF. The CDR3 coding sequence is TGTGCCAGCAACAAGTTCACAGATACGCAGTATTTT.

This chain connects TRBV13 to TRBJ2-7; TRBD2 might be the D (6 bases). This CDR3 contains 15 residues. Trimming took 5 bases from V and 0 from J, leaving 14 bases between them. Germline V gene lookup returns CDR1 PRHDT and CDR2 FYEKMQ (reference sequence). CDR3 sequence (DNA): TGTGCCAGCAGCCATCCGGGACTCAACTCCTACGAGCAGTACTTC. Its protein is CASSHPGLNSYEQYF.

The V gene is TRBV10-1, the J gene TRBJ1-1; D gene unclear. The CDR3 runs 16 residues. V was clipped by 0 bases and J by 2 bases, with 13 bases between them. Per germline, CDR1 WNHNN and CDR2 SYGVQD (reference sequence). CDR3 loop: CASSESNTRGNTEAFF. The CDR3 DNA sequence: TGCGCCAGCAGTGAGTCGAATACGCGCGGAAACACTGAAGCTTTCTTT.

The V gene is TRBV19, the J gene TRBJ2-7, with D perhaps TRBD1 (6 bases). The CDR3 totals 16 residues. Trimming cost V 5 bases and J 3 bases, with 20 bases left between them. CDR1 LNHDA and CDR2 SQIVND come from the germline V gene (reference sequence). The CDR3 spells CASSPRTAAHYYEQYF. CDR3 in DNA: TGTGCCAGTAGTCCACGGACAGCCGCGCATTACTACGAGCAGTACTTC. The full variable domain, with the rest looked up from reference TRBV19 and TRBJ2-7, is DGGITQSPKYLFRKEGQNVTLSCEQNLNHDAMYWYRQDPGQGLRLIYYSQIVNDFQKGDIAEGYSVSREKKESFPLTVTSAQKNPTAFYLCASSPRTAAHYYEQYFGPGTRLTVT.

The V gene is TRBV5-1, the J gene TRBJ2-3, with D perhaps matching TRBD2 (5 bases). The germline V gene has CDR1 SGHRS and CDR2 YFSETQ. This CDR3 spans 14 amino acids. V dropped 3 bases and J dropped 3 bases, with 11 bases sitting between them. CDR3 protein: CASSSTPGTDTQYF. CDR3 bases: TGCGCCAGCAGCTCGACTCCGGGGACAGATACGCAGTATTTT.

The rearrangement joins TRBV14 to TRBJ2-7; TRBD1 might be the D (7 bases). CDR1 is SGHDN, CDR2 FVKESK, per germline. This CDR3 has 13 amino acids. The V and J ends lost 1 base and 9 bases respectively, with 13 bases between them. CDR3 coding DNA: TGTGCCAGCAGCCAAGGAAAGGAGGGGGCGCAGTACTTC. This translates into CASSQGKEGAQYF.

This chain connects TRBV5-6 to TRBJ2-3, with D possibly matching TRBD2 (6 bases). CDR1 is SGHDT and CDR2 is YYEEEE in the germline V gene. The CDR3 has 15 residues. Deletions cut 4 bases from V and 3 bases from J, with 15 bases between. DNA of the CDR3: TGTGCCAGCAGCCGGAGGGTGGGCAGTACAGATACGCAGTATTTT. This encodes CASSRRVGSTDTQYF.

Only one count was recorded for this clone. The chain recombines TRBV27 with TRBJ2-2; 7 nucleotides agree with TRBD2. In germline, CDR1 is MNHEY, CDR2 SMNVEV (reference sequence). Trimming took 4 bases from V and 6 from J; bases not matched to a gene: 23. The CDR3 length is 20 residues. The CDR3 coding sequence is TGTGCCAGCAGTTCGCGACGATTTTTCGGCGGGAGCATGGGGGCCGGGGAGCTGTTTTTT. Amino acids: CASSSRRFFGGSMGAGELFF.

The chain employs TRBV10-2 and TRBJ2-1; TRBD1 is a possible D gene (5 bases). The CDR3 consists of 17 residues. V dropped 5 bases and J dropped 4 bases, with 21 bases sitting between them. Germline loops: CDR1 WSHSY, CDR2 SAAADI. For the CDR3, the DNA is TGCGCCAGCAGTTCCTTTGGGGCCCCCGCTGAATACAATGAGCAGTTCTTC. Translation: CASSSFGAPAEYNEQFF.

J is TRBJ2-7 and V is TRBV27, with D uncertain. Trimming cost V 8 bases and J 3 bases, with 11 bases left between them. The CDR3 is made up of 12 amino acids. Germline values: CDR1 MNHEY, CDR2 SMNVEV (reference sequence). The CDR3 region has the DNA TGTGCCAGCTCGCCTAACGTCTACGAGCAGTACTTC. Its protein product is CASSPNVYEQYF.

This clone was seen only a few times. The rearrangement joins TRBV18 to TRBJ2-1; 10 bases are a match to TRBD1. The germline gives CDR1 KGHSH, CDR2 LQKENI. Trimming at V came to 1 base and at J to 4 bases, leaving 4 bases not matched to a gene. CDR3 size: 16 residues. The CDR3: CASSPLGTGDYNEQFF. CDR3 bases: TGTGCCAGCTCACCACTCGGGACAGGGGATTACAATGAGCAGTTCTTC.